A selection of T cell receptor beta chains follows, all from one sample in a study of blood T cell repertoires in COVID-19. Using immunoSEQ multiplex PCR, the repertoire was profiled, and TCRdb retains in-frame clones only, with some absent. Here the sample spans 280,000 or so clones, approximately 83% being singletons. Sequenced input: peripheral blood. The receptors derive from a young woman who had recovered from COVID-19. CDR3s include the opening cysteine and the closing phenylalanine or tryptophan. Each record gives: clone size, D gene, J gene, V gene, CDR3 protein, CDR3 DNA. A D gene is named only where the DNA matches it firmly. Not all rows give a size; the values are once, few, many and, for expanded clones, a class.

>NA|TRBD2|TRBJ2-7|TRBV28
CASSFGGGTYEQYF
TGTGCCAGCAGTTTTGGCGGGGGGACCTACGAGCAGTACTTC
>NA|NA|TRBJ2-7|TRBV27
CASRQGLYEQYF
TGTGCCAGTCGACAGGGACTCTACGAGCAGTACTTC
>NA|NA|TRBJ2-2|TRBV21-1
CASSKPGQGAGGELFF
TGTGCCAGCAGCAAACCCGGTCAGGGGGCCGGCGGGGAGCTGTTTTTT
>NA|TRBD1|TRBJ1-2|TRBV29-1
CSVLDRDGYTF
TGCAGCGTTTTAGACAGGGACGGCTACACCTTC
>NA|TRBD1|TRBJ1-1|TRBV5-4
CASRLGSPGQTNTEAFF
TGTGCCAGCAGACTAGGATCCCCGGGACAGACGAACACTGAAGCTTTCTTT
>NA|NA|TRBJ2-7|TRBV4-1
CASSQGQGFYYEQYF
TGCGCCAGCAGCCAAGGGCAGGGCTTTTACTACGAGCAGTACTTC
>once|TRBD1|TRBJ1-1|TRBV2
CASRAGGTEAFF
TGTGCCAGCAGGGCAGGGGGCACTGAAGCTTTCTTT
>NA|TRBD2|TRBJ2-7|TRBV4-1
CASSQDRGGRTYEQYF
TGCGCCAGCAGCCAAGATAGGGGAGGGCGGACCTACGAGCAGTACTTC
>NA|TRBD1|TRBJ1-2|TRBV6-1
CASSATRDRGGYGYTF
TGTGCCAGCAGTGCGACCCGGGACAGGGGTGGCTATGGCTACACCTTC
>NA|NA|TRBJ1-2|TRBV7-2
CASSSWRDMLNYGYTF
TGTGCCAGCAGCTCCTGGCGAGACATGTTAAACTATGGCTACACCTTC
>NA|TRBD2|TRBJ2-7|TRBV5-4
CASRPSGGSYEQYF
TGTGCCAGCAGACCTAGCGGGGGGTCCTACGAGCAGTACTTC
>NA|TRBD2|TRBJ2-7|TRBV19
CASSMGAGGRYEQYF
TGTGCCAGTAGTATGGGTGCGGGAGGGCGCTACGAGCAGTACTTC
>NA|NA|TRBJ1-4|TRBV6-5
CASKDREEELFF
TGTGCCAGCAAGGATCGAGAGGAGGAACTGTTTTTT
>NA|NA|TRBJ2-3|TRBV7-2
CASSHILGGVGTDTQYF
TGTGCCAGCAGCCACATCCTTGGCGGGGTGGGCACAGATACGCAGTATTTT
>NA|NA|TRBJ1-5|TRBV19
CASSTGVPTQPQHF
TGTGCCAGTAGTACAGGGGTGCCGACTCAGCCCCAGCATTTT
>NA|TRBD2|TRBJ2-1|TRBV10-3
CAIMGLAGLMYEQFF
TGTGCCATCATGGGACTAGCGGGACTGATGTATGAGCAGTTCTTC
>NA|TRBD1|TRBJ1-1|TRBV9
CASSVSGGPAILMNTEAFF
TGTGCCAGCAGCGTCTCAGGGGGACCGGCCATTCTTATGAACACTGAAGCTTTCTTT
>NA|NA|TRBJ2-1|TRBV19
CAIRAGPYNEQFF
TGTGCCATCCGGGCGGGGCCCTACAATGAGCAGTTCTTC
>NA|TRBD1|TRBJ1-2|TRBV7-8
CASSARQGAAYGYTF
TGTGCCAGCAGCGCCCGACAGGGGGCGGCCTATGGCTACACCTTC
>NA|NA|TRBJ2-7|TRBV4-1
CASSQAGGQGDEQYF
TGCGCCAGCAGCCAAGCCGGTGGTCAGGGCGACGAGCAGTACTTC
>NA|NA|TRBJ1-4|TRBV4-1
CASSQEGGQINEKLFF
TGCGCCAGCAGCCAAGAAGGAGGACAGATTAATGAAAAACTGTTTTTT
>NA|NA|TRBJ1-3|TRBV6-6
CASSLQGSGNTIYF
TGTGCCAGCAGTCTCCAGGGGTCTGGAAACACCATATATTTT
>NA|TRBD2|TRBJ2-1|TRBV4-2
CASSPILAFHNEQFF
TGTGCCAGCAGCCCCATACTAGCGTTCCACAATGAGCAGTTCTTC
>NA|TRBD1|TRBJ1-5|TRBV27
CASSSLGQGINQPQHF
TGTGCCAGCAGTTCCTTGGGACAGGGGATAAATCAGCCCCAGCATTTT
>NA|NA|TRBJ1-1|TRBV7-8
CASSLGGSTEAFF
TGTGCCAGCAGCTTAGGGGGCAGCACTGAAGCTTTCTTT
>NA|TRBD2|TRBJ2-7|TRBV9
CASSGRDYSYEQYF
TGTGCCAGCAGCGGCCGGGACTACTCCTACGAGCAGTACTTC
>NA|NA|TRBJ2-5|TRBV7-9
CASSLSLGTSETQYF
TGTGCCAGCAGCTTATCTCTCGGGACTTCGGAGACCCAGTACTTC
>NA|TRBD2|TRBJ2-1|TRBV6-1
CASSGGTSGIDSSYNEQFF
TGTGCCAGCAGTGGTGGGACTAGCGGGATTGATAGCTCCTACAATGAGCAGTTCTTC
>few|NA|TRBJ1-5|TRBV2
CASSGTGKGQPQHF
TGTGCCAGCAGTGGTACAGGGAAGGGCCAGCCCCAGCATTTT
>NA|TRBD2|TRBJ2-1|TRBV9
CASSVRTSGRPYNEQFF
TGTGCCAGCAGCGTGAGGACTAGCGGGAGGCCTTACAATGAGCAGTTCTTC
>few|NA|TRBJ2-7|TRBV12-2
CASRSGTAYEQYF
TGTGCAAGTCGCTCTGGGACAGCCTACGAGCAGTACTTC
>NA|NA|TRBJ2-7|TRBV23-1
CASSLMARVSYEQYF
TGCGCCAGCAGTCTAATGGCCAGGGTGTCCTACGAGCAGTACTTC
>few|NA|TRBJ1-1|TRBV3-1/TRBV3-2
CASSREDRFFEAFF
TGTGCCAGCAGCCGAGAGGACAGATTCTTTGAAGCTTTCTTT
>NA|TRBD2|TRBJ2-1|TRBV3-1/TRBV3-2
CASSQRTASGSAEQFF
TGTGCCAGCAGCCAAAGAACGGCTAGCGGGTCGGCTGAGCAGTTCTTC
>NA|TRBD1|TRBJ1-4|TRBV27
CASSSRTGFLNEKLFF
TGTGCCAGCAGTTCGAGGACAGGGTTCCTTAATGAAAAACTGTTTTTT
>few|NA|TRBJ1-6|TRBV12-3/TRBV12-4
CASRSGDSPLHF
TGTGCCAGCCGGTCAGGGGATTCACCCCTCCACTTT
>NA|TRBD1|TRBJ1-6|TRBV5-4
CASSLGDRVASPLHF
TGTGCCAGCAGCTTGGGGGACAGGGTAGCTTCACCCCTCCACTTT
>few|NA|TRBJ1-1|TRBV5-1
CASSLTQALNTEAFF
TGCGCCAGCAGCTTGACACAGGCGTTGAACACTGAAGCTTTCTTT
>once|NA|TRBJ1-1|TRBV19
CASSVSRDKVEAFF
TGTGCCAGTAGTGTGAGCCGGGACAAGGTTGAAGCTTTCTTT
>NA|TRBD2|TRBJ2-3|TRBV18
CASSPPGLADHTDTQYF
TGTGCCAGCTCACCACCGGGACTAGCGGACCACACAGATACGCAGTATTTT
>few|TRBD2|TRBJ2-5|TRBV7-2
CASSLVASGGANKWETQYF
TGTGCCAGCAGCTTAGTCGCTAGCGGGGGGGCGAATAAATGGGAGACCCAGTACTTC
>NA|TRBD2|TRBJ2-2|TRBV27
CASRFSGLAGGRSTGELFF
TGTGCCAGCAGATTTTCTGGACTAGCGGGAGGGCGCAGCACCGGGGAGCTGTTTTTT
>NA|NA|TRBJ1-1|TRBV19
CASRTVPMNTEAFF
TGTGCCAGTAGGACAGTCCCCATGAACACTGAAGCTTTCTTT
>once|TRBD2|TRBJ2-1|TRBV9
CASSVAGLAGTYNEQFF
TGTGCCAGCAGCGTAGCTGGGCTAGCGGGAACCTACAATGAGCAGTTCTTC
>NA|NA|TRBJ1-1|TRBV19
CASSMLFSGGPGTEAFF
TGTGCCAGTAGTATGCTTTTTTCGGGGGGGCCGGGCACTGAAGCTTTCTTT
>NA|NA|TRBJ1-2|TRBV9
CASSDPILSYGYTF
TGTGCCAGCAGCGATCCGATCTTGAGCTATGGCTACACCTTC
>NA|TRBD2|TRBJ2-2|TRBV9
CASSTLTRLAGNTGELFF
TGTGCCAGCAGCACCCTAACACGCCTAGCGGGGAACACCGGGGAGCTGTTTTTT
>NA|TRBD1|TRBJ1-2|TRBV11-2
CASSPGAGGYYGYTF
TGTGCCAGCAGCCCCGGGGCAGGGGGATACTATGGCTACACCTTC
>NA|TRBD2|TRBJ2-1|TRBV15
CATSRDAGGSYNEQFF
TGTGCCACCAGCAGGGATGCGGGAGGGTCGTATAATGAGCAGTTCTTC
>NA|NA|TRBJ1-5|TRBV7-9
CASSSYSNQPQHF
TGTGCCAGCAGCTCCTATAGCAATCAGCCCCAGCATTTT
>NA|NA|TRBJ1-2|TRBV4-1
CASSLRGPSRVNYGYTF
TGCGCCAGCAGCCTTCGAGGGCCCTCTAGGGTTAACTATGGCTACACCTTC
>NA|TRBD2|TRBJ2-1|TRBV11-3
CASSLGLGLAYEQFF
TGTGCCAGCAGCTTAGGGCTCGGACTAGCGTACGAGCAGTTCTTC
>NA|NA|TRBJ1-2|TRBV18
CASSPETGPGYGYTF
TGTGCCAGCTCACCGGAGACAGGTCCTGGCTATGGCTACACCTTC
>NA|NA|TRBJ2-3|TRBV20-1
CSASSSLAQNGDTQYF
TGCAGTGCTAGTTCAAGTCTAGCACAAAACGGGGATACGCAGTATTTT
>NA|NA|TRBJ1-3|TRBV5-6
CASSRRGPGNTIYF
TGTGCCAGCAGCCGCAGGGGACCTGGAAACACCATATATTTT
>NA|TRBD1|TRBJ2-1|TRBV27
CASSLGQTSYNEQFF
TGTGCCAGCAGTTTGGGACAGACCTCCTACAATGAGCAGTTCTTC
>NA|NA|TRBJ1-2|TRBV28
CASSPLQSPLGGYTF
TGTGCCAGCAGCCCCCTACAGAGCCCCTTGGGTGGCTACACCTTC
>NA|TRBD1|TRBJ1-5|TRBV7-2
CASSSPSQGEHQPQHF
TGTGCCAGCAGCTCACCGTCACAGGGGGAACATCAGCCCCAGCATTTT
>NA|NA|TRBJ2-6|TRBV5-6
CASSFWGRGEGPGANVLTF
TGTGCCAGCAGCTTTTGGGGGCGAGGGGAGGGACCTGGGGCCAACGTCCTGACTTTC